These 8 T cell receptor beta chains originate from one sample sequenced in a study of shared clonotypes between healthy human individuals. Sequencing used immunoSEQ multiplex PCR; TCRdb keeps in-frame clones, though not all of them. The repertoire holds 1,500,000 or so clones, with roughly 96% as singletons. Input material: naive CD4+ T cells sorted from blood. Specified subset: CD45RA+ positively selected. These receptors came from a man younger than 40 in good health.

This chain links TRBV6-1 with TRBJ1-5, with D possibly TRBD1 on 6 matching bases. Trimming took 2 bases from V and 3 from J, leaving 11 bases between them. This CDR3 contains 15 residues. CDR1 and CDR2 (germline): MNHNS, SASEGT. This CDR3 reads CASSETGLYNQPQHF. The CDR3 coding sequence is TGTGCCAGCAGTGAAACAGGGTTGTACAATCAGCCCCAGCATTTT.

The J gene is TRBJ2-1, the V gene TRBV7-2; 7 positions agree with TRBD2. After removal of 2 bases from V and 2 bases from J, the junction contained 0 bases not matched to a gene. This CDR3 has 14 amino acids. Per germline, CDR1 SGHTA and CDR2 FQGNSA. CDR3 bases: TGTGCCAGCAGCTTACTAGCGGCCTACAATGAGCAGTTCTTC. Translated, it gives CASSLLAAYNEQFF.

CDR3 protein: CASSGRLAGAQEETQYF. In DNA, the CDR3 is TGTGCCAGCAGCGGACGACTAGCGGGAGCCCAGGAGGAGACCCAGTACTTC. The V gene is TRBV7-6, the J gene TRBJ2-5; TRBD2 agrees at 12 bases. Losses at the gene ends were 5 bases for V and 5 bases for J; bases not matched to a gene: 12. The CDR3 is made up of 17 amino acids. Germline V gene data show CDR1 as SGHVS and CDR2 as FNYEAQ.

This sequence joins TRBV13 and TRBJ2-7; D possibly corresponds to TRBD1 (6 bases). V lost 5 bases and J 7 bases, leaving 15 bases between the germline ends. The germline V gene has CDR1 PRHDT and CDR2 FYEKMQ (reference sequence). This CDR3 has 13 amino acids. For the CDR3, the DNA is TGTGCCAGCAGCGTGACAGGCAAGACGGAGCAGTACTTC. Amino acid sequence: CASSVTGKTEQYF.

The count of this clone is one. The rearrangement joins TRBV28 to TRBJ2-7, with 7 bases lining up with TRBD2. CDR1 MDHEN and CDR2 SYDVKM come from the germline V gene. The CDR3 length is 15 residues. Trimming took 3 bases from V and 5 from J; bases not matched to a gene: 10. CDR3 loop: CASSFSGGSIDEQYF. The DNA for the CDR3 is TGTGCCAGCAGTTTCTCGGGAGGCTCCATTGACGAGCAGTACTTC.

The V gene is TRBV7-7, the J gene TRBJ2-3; the D gene is possibly TRBD2 (6 bases). The CDR3 runs to 15 residues. Germline V gene lookup returns CDR1 SSHAT and CDR2 FNYEAQ (reference sequence). V dropped 10 bases and J dropped 8 bases, with 25 bases sitting between them. CDR3 protein: CAIRVGSPGAGTQYF. CDR3 DNA sequence: TGTGCCATCAGGGTAGGGAGCCCGGGAGCGGGTACGCAGTATTTT.

CDR3: CASSPYGGSVANEQFF. In nucleotides, the CDR3 is TGTGCCAGCAGCCCCTATGGCGGGAGCGTTGCAAATGAGCAGTTCTTC. V is TRBV7-9 and J is TRBJ2-1; 7 positions match TRBD2. The CDR3 consists of 16 residues. V trimming: 5 bases; J trimming: 7 bases; junction bases outside the gene matches: 14. Germline CDR1 SEHNR, CDR2 FQNEAQ (reference sequence).

This clone has a single count. The J gene is TRBJ1-2, the V gene TRBV4-3, with D possibly being TRBD1 (5 bases). V dropped 0 bases and J dropped 5 bases, with 13 bases sitting between them. Germline CDR1 reads LGHNA; CDR2 reads YSLEER. This CDR3 spans 15 amino acids. CDR3 region: CASSQDMGRPYGYTF. Here the CDR3 DNA reads TGCGCCAGCAGCCAAGATATGGGACGCCCGTATGGCTACACCTTC.